Listed below are T cell receptor beta chains from one sample, sequenced in a study of blood T cells in healthy people across ages. From the 5' RACE reads, TCRdb called clonotypes with MiXCR, one entry per CDR3 protein. Of around 1.5 million distinct CDR3 sequences in the sample, approximately 59% were seen once. The sequenced material came from blood. The receptors shown here come from a man younger than 35 in good health. CDR3s include the opening cysteine and the closing phenylalanine or tryptophan. A D gene is named only where the DNA matches it firmly. Clone size appears in some rows only: once, few, many, or a class for an expanded clone.

V gene	J gene	clone size	D gene	CDR3 protein	CDR3 DNA
TRBV29-1	TRBJ2-3	.	.	CSGNRRGTDTQYF	TGCAGCGGAAATCGCCGTGGGACAGATACGCAGTATTTT
TRBV4-3	TRBJ1-3	.	.	CASSPATANTIYF	TGCGCCAGCAGCCCCGCAACGGCAAACACCATATATTTT
TRBV9	TRBJ1-5	.	.	CANSVGRGSQPQHF	TGTGCCAACAGCGTAGGCCGGGGAAGTCAGCCCCAGCATTTT
TRBV2	TRBJ2-2	.	TRBD2	CASRRTSGRGNTGELFF	TGTGCCAGCAGGAGGACTAGCGGGAGAGGGAACACCGGGGAGCTGTTTTTT
TRBV3-1	TRBJ2-5	.	.	CASSSIGAGGETQYF	TGTGCCAGCAGCTCGATAGGGGCAGGAGGGGAGACCCAGTACTTC
TRBV14	TRBJ2-5	.	.	CASSHDQETQYF	TGTGCCAGCAGCCACGATCAAGAGACCCAGTACTTC
TRBV7-9	TRBJ2-7	.	.	CASSSQGGLSYEQYF	TGTGCCAGCAGCTCCCAGGGGGGACTCTCCTACGAGCAGTACTTC
TRBV10-3	TRBJ2-7	.	TRBD2	CAIRGLAGESYEQYF	TGTGCCATCAGGGGACTAGCGGGAGAATCCTACGAGCAGTACTTC
TRBV9	TRBJ2-1	.	.	CASSVNDVDEQFF	TGTGCCAGCAGCGTAAATGACGTTGATGAGCAGTTCTTC
TRBV29-1	TRBJ2-2	.	.	CSAGVGNGELFF	TGCAGCGCTGGGGTGGGAAACGGGGAGCTGTTTTTT
TRBV20-1	TRBJ2-4	few	.	CSATQLAVAKNIQYF	TGCAGTGCTACCCAATTAGCGGTAGCCAAAAACATTCAGTACTTC
TRBV27	TRBJ2-7	.	.	CASSFSRASYEQYF	TGTGCCAGCAGTTTTTCTAGGGCCTCCTACGAGCAGTACTTC
TRBV5-1	TRBJ2-2	.	.	CASRKPNGPPGELFF	TGCGCCAGCAGGAAGCCAAACGGCCCTCCCGGGGAGCTGTTTTTT
TRBV5-6	TRBJ2-2	.	.	CASIRADSRTGELFF	TGTGCCAGCATACGGGCGGATTCCAGGACCGGGGAGCTGTTTTTT
TRBV20-1	TRBJ2-3	.	TRBD2	CSVAGGPMTDTQYF	TGTAGTGTAGCGGGAGGGCCTATGACAGATACGCAGTATTTT
TRBV7-2	TRBJ2-4	few	TRBD2	CASSPRALADPKNIQYF	TGTGCCAGCAGCCCGAGGGCCCTAGCGGACCCCAAAAACATTCAGTACTTC
TRBV24-1	TRBJ2-6	.	TRBD1	CATSDPRRQGSGANVLTF	TGTGCCACCAGTGACCCGCGCCGACAGGGCTCGGGGGCCAACGTCCTGACTTTC
TRBV6-2/TRBV6-3	TRBJ1-2	once	TRBD1	CASSYQDRSAYGYTF	TGTGCCAGCAGTTACCAGGACAGGAGCGCCTATGGCTACACCTTC
TRBV4-2	TRBJ2-7	.	TRBD1	CASSFRRDRGSYEQYF	TGTGCCAGCAGCTTTCGCCGGGACAGGGGCTCCTACGAGCAGTACTTC
TRBV3-1	TRBJ2-1	.	TRBD2	CASSPLAGVWYNEQFF	TGTGCCAGCAGCCCACTAGCGGGAGTGTGGTACAATGAGCAGTTCTTC
TRBV20-1	TRBJ1-6	.	TRBD1	CSARDIETGARSPLHF	TGCAGTGCTAGAGATATCGAGACAGGGGCCCGTTCACCCCTCCACTTT
TRBV14	TRBJ1-1	few	.	CASSQGRRNTEAFF	TGTGCCAGCAGCCAGGGACGTCGGAACACTGAAGCTTTCTTT
TRBV14	TRBJ2-1	.	.	CASSQGGLYSSYNEQFF	TGTGCCAGCAGCCAAGGTGGTCTGTACAGCTCCTACAATGAGCAGTTCTTC
TRBV4-3	TRBJ2-1	.	TRBD1	CASSRDRGHNEQFF	TGCGCCAGCAGCCGAGACAGGGGGCATAATGAGCAGTTCTTC
TRBV12-3/TRBV12-4	TRBJ2-3	.	TRBD2	CASSFGDYQYF	TGTGCCAGCAGTTTCGGGGACTATCAGTATTTT
TRBV9	TRBJ2-3	.	.	CASSGSHDVGTDTQYF	TGTGCCAGCAGCGGCTCCCACGACGTCGGAACAGATACGCAGTATTTT
TRBV10-1	TRBJ1-6	.	.	CASSEDSLRNSPLHF	TGCGCCAGCAGTGAGGACAGCCTGCGGAATTCACCCCTCCACTTT
TRBV2	TRBJ2-5	.	TRBD2	CASATSGGAQETQYF	TGTGCCAGTGCGACTAGCGGGGGGGCCCAAGAGACCCAGTACTTC
TRBV5-1	TRBJ2-4	.	.	CASSLAAGLRNIQYF	TGCGCCAGCAGCTTGGCCGCAGGGCTGCGGAACATTCAGTACTTC
TRBV7-2	TRBJ2-7	.	.	CASSRTSSVVYEQYF	TGTGCCAGCAGCCGAACTAGCTCAGTGGTCTACGAGCAGTACTTC
TRBV3-1	TRBJ2-7	once	.	CASSQDLPATTGEQYF	TGTGCCAGCAGCCAAGATCTCCCGGCAACTACCGGCGAGCAGTACTTC
TRBV3-1	TRBJ2-1	.	.	CASSQPRLPQGYNEQFF	TGTGCCAGCAGCCAACCCCGCCTCCCTCAGGGGTACAATGAGCAGTTCTTC
TRBV29-1	TRBJ2-5	few	.	CSVARGVEETQYF	TGCAGCGTTGCCAGGGGGGTCGAGGAGACCCAGTACTTC
TRBV4-2	TRBJ2-3	.	.	CASSQERGGGADTQYF	TGTGCCAGCAGCCAAGAGAGGGGGGGAGGAGCAGATACGCAGTATTTT
TRBV4-1	TRBJ2-1	.	.	CASSQARGNEQFF	TGCGCCAGCAGCCAAGCCCGGGGGAATGAGCAGTTCTTC
TRBV7-9	TRBJ1-6	.	TRBD1	CASSPPTGTVNSPLHF	TGTGCCAGCAGCCCTCCAACCGGGACAGTGAATTCACCCCTCCACTTT
TRBV20-1	TRBJ2-7	.	.	CSARDMASTPYEQYF	TGCAGTGCTAGAGATATGGCCAGTACCCCCTACGAGCAGTACTTC
TRBV14	TRBJ2-3	few	TRBD2	CASSGLAASTDTQYF	TGTGCCAGCTCCGGACTAGCGGCTAGCACAGATACGCAGTATTTT
TRBV11-2	TRBJ1-2	.	.	CASSPGLGGYGYTF	TGTGCCAGCAGCCCTGGGCTGGGTGGCTATGGCTACACCTTC
TRBV12-3/TRBV12-4	TRBJ1-5	.	.	CASSSSGSNQPQHF	TGTGCCAGCAGTTCCTCGGGATCCAATCAGCCCCAGCATTTT
TRBV6-1	TRBJ2-1	.	.	CASSERTVYNEQFF	TGTGCCAGCAGTGAGAGGACAGTTTACAATGAGCAGTTCTTC
TRBV15	TRBJ2-5	.	.	CATSRDAANLQETQYF	TGTGCCACCAGCAGAGATGCGGCGAACCTCCAAGAGACCCAGTACTTC
TRBV29-1	TRBJ2-5	.	TRBD2	CSVGERFGLGHNEQYF	TGCAGCGTTGGAGAACGCTTCGGACTAGGACACAATGAGCAGTACTTC
TRBV5-1	TRBJ1-1	.	.	CASSLAAGSSEAFF	TGCGCCAGCAGCTTGGCCGCTGGGAGTTCTGAAGCTTTCTTT
TRBV5-1	TRBJ2-3	.	.	CASSSRQILTDTQYF	TGCGCCAGCAGCTCACGACAGATACTCACAGATACGCAGTATTTT
TRBV4-1	TRBJ2-3	.	.	CASSQDLGGPQDTQYF	TGCGCCAGCAGCCAAGATCTGGGCGGGCCTCAGGATACGCAGTATTTT
TRBV3-1	TRBJ2-5	.	.	CASSRSREETQYF	TGTGCCAGCAGCCGCTCAAGGGAAGAGACCCAGTACTTC
TRBV29-1	TRBJ2-1	.	.	CSVGLVNEQFF	TGCAGCGTTGGACTAGTCAATGAGCAGTTCTTC
TRBV7-9	TRBJ2-3	few	.	CASSLVLDHEYF	TGTGCCAGCAGCTTAGTCCTGGACCACGAGTATTTT
TRBV4-1	TRBJ2-1	.	TRBD1	CASSQEGKGQVNNEQFF	TGCGCCAGCAGCCAAGAAGGTAAGGGACAGGTGAACAATGAGCAGTTCTTC
TRBV20-1	TRBJ2-1	.	.	CSARDFRQRGDNEQFF	TGCAGTGCTAGAGATTTCAGACAGAGGGGGGACAATGAGCAGTTCTTC
TRBV7-9	TRBJ2-3	.	.	CASSHSREVATDTQYF	TGTGCCAGCAGCCATTCCAGGGAGGTCGCTACAGATACGCAGTATTTT
TRBV7-9	TRBJ2-4	.	.	CASSSDLPGEIQYF	TGTGCCAGCAGCTCGGATCTTCCAGGAGAGATCCAGTACTTC
TRBV21-1	TRBJ2-7	.	.	CASSKEKGAYEQYF	TGTGCCAGCAGCAAAGAGAAGGGGGCTTACGAGCAGTACTTC
TRBV2	TRBJ2-2	.	.	CASRVSTGELFF	TGTGCCAGCAGGGTCTCTACCGGGGAGCTGTTTTTT
TRBV30	TRBJ1-5	.	.	CAWSGWGQGGNQPQHF	TGTGCCTGGAGTGGCTGGGGGCAGGGCGGCAATCAGCCCCAGCATTTT
TRBV6-1	TRBJ2-5	few	.	CASSEAESGTLEQETQYF	TGTGCCAGCAGTGAAGCGGAGTCGGGGACACTCGAGCAAGAGACCCAGTACTTC
TRBV4-3	TRBJ2-5	.	.	CASSRDQTAQETQYF	TGCGCCAGCAGCCGAGATCAGACAGCTCAAGAGACCCAGTACTTC